The next 15 T cell receptor beta chains were all read from a single sample in a study of blood T cells in healthy people across ages. Alongside a J-beta primer mix, a sample-barcoded 5' primer served in a second PCR lasting 7 to 11 cycles. MiXCR was run by TCRdb on the 5' RACE reads, yielding one entry per CDR3 protein. Among about 1.8 million distinct CDR3 sequences, around half were seen once, and the ten largest hold over 2%. The specimen was blood. The source is a woman aged 40-49 years in good health.

The chain recombines TRBV6-5 with TRBJ2-1; 8 bases map to TRBD2. CDR3 length equals 16 residues. The germline CDR1 and CDR2 sequences are MNHEY and SVGAGI. The ends lost 7 bases at V and 0 bases at J; junction bases unmatched: 8. CDR3: CASTLGSGASYNEQFF. The CDR3 DNA is TGTGCCAGCACCCTGGGTAGCGGGGCCTCCTACAATGAGCAGTTCTTC.

V gene TRBV12-3 or TRBV12-4 combines with J gene TRBJ1-5; a possible D gene is TRBD1 (6 bases). Trimming removed 3 bases at V and 7 bases at J, with 19 bases between. The CDR3 runs to 16 residues. The CDR3 DNA is TGTGCCAGCAGTTTTGGGGGGAACAGGGATGGACAGCCCCAGCATTTT. It is translated as CASSFGGNRDGQPQHF.

This clonotype showed up just a few times. This chain links TRBV25-1 with TRBJ2-5; D remains ambiguous. CDR1 and CDR2 from the germline V gene are MGHDK and SYGVNS. V shed 5 bases and J shed 1 base, with 8 bases lying between them. This CDR3 comprises 13 residues. CDR3 sequence: CASSWTLQETQYF. The CDR3 nucleotides are TGTGCCAGCAGTTGGACCCTCCAAGAGACCCAGTACTTC.

The table lists this clonotype with a few counts. V and J are TRBV10-3 and TRBJ2-7, with D uncertain. Germline CDR1 reads ENHRY; CDR2 reads SYGVKD. V was clipped by 4 bases and J by 2 bases, with 9 bases between them. The CDR3 covers 13 residues. The CDR3 reads CAISGAETYEQYF. As DNA, the CDR3 is TGTGCCATCAGTGGGGCGGAGACCTACGAGCAGTACTTC.

The chain couples TRBV5-1 to TRBJ2-3, with D tentatively TRBD2 (7 bases). Germline assignment: CDR1 SGHRS and CDR2 YFSETQ. The CDR3 is 15 residues long. With 7 bases removed from V and 3 bases from J, the gap between germline ends came to 18 bases. The CDR3 reads CASGTGGPRTDTQYF. Here the CDR3 DNA reads TGCGCCAGCGGAACCGGGGGGCCGCGGACAGATACGCAGTATTTT.

The genes are TRBV11-1 and TRBJ2-6; D ambiguous. Germline CDR1 is SGHAT and CDR2 is FQDESV (reference sequence). The CDR3 runs to 15 residues. Trimming stripped 5 bases from V and 0 bases from J, with 8 bases between. The CDR3 sequence: CASSPQVSGANVLTF. CDR3 nucleotides: TGTGCCAGCAGCCCGCAGGTCTCTGGGGCCAACGTCCTGACTTTC. Supplemented by reference TRBV11-1 and TRBJ2-6, the full variable domain reads EAEVAQSPRYKITEKSQAVAFWCDPISGHATLYWYRQILGQGPELLVQFQDESVVDDSQLPKDRFSAERLKGVDSTLKIQPAELGDSAMYLCASSPQVSGANVLTFGAGSRLTVL.

The chain has TRBV4-3 and TRBJ2-5; tentative D call: TRBD2 (5 bases). This CDR3 is built from 15 residues. The germline gives CDR1 LGHNA, CDR2 YSLEER. Trimming took off 4 bases at V and 1 base at J, with 13 bases between the two ends. DNA of the CDR3: TGCGCCAGCAGCCTGCCCGGACTCGTCCAAGAGACCCAGTACTTC. Translated: CASSLPGLVQETQYF.

The chain has TRBV6-1 and TRBJ2-1, with 11 positions matching TRBD2. The CDR3 loop spans 18 amino acids. CDR1 and CDR2 (germline): MNHNS, SASEGT. V gave up 6 bases and J gave up 0 bases; unmatched junction bases: 10. DNA for the CDR3: TGTGCCAGCAGCCCGGGACTAGCGGCGGTCCGCTCCTACAATGAGCAGTTCTTC. Translation gives CASSPGLAAVRSYNEQFF.

The chain is built from TRBV6-1 and TRBJ2-4; 7 bases are shared with TRBD2. The closer fit of TRBJ2-7 to the DNA end suggests the J call may be wrong. Germline V gene data show CDR1 as MNHNS and CDR2 as SASEGT. There are 15 residues in the CDR3. The CDR3 reads CASSGLLAGVYEQYF. The CDR3, as DNA: TGTGCCAGCAGTGGATTGCTGGCGGGGGTCTACGAGCAGTACTTC.

V gene TRBV2 combines with J gene TRBJ1-5, with 7 bases identical to TRBD1. Per germline, CDR1 SNHLY and CDR2 FYNNEI. J was trimmed by 2 bases and V by 6 bases; bases with no gene match: 7. The CDR3 loop spans 15 amino acids. CDR3 nucleotides: TGTGCCAGCAGATCCCAGGGGGTGCGCAATCAGCCCCAGCATTTT. Encoded protein: CASRSQGVRNQPQHF.

This sequence joins TRBV6-2 or TRBV6-3 and TRBJ2-1; either TRBD1 or TRBD2 may supply D (5 bases each). Trimming cost V 2 bases and J 5 bases, with 7 bases left between them. CDR1 is MNHEY and CDR2 is SVGEGT in the germline V gene. CDR3 length: 13 residues. CDR3 DNA sequence: TGTGCCAGCAGTTACGGGGGAAACAATGAGCAGTTCTTC. Its translation is CASSYGGNNEQFF.

The rearrangement links TRBV10-3 to TRBJ2-5; D remains ambiguous. This CDR3 has 15 residues. Germline CDR1 is ENHRY and CDR2 is SYGVKD. With 3 bases removed from V and 1 base from J, the gap between germline ends came to 12 bases. CDR3 bases: TGTGCCATCAGTGACCAGTACAGACGCCAAGAGACCCAGTACTTC. Amino acids: CAISDQYRRQETQYF.

V is TRBV7-2 and J is TRBJ1-1; D is undetermined. CDR3 length equals 12 residues. Looked up from germline, CDR1 is SGHTA and CDR2 is FQGNSA. V was cut by 5 bases and J by 2 bases, with 6 bases left in between. CDR3 coding DNA: TGTGCCAGCAGCGCACAAAACACTGAAGCTTTCTTT. It codes for CASSAQNTEAFF.

This clonotype came up a few times. The chain uses TRBV20-1 and TRBJ2-5, with TRBD1 matching 7 bases. With 5 bases clipped from V and 7 bases from J, the junction kept 7 bases outside the gene matches. The CDR3 has 12 amino acids. Germline CDR1 and CDR2: DFQATT and SNEGSKA (reference sequence). The CDR3 loop is CSAPTGLGTQYF. CDR3 nucleotides: TGCAGTGCTCCGACAGGGCTGGGGACCCAGTACTTC.

This clonotype occurred a few times. The J gene is TRBJ2-5, the V gene TRBV5-5; 9 positions agree with TRBD2. Germline V lookup: CDR1 SGHKS, CDR2 YYEKEE (reference sequence). There are 19 residues in the CDR3. After removal of 4 bases from V and 2 bases from J, the junction contained 18 bases not matched to a gene. CDR3 in DNA: TGTGCCAGCAGCGTGTTCGGGGGAGCGGGGGGAGGAAGGCAAGAGACCCAGTACTTC. Translating gives CASSVFGGAGGGRQETQYF.